The entry that follows covers one T cell receptor (beta chain) sequence. Its antigen is still unknown. This record comes from a study of early T cells in non-severe SARS-CoV-2 infection. As for the study in general: Sequencing targeted bulk RNA from unsorted whole blood, leaving chains unpaired.

From germline, CDR1 is DFQATT and CDR2 SNEGSKA (reference sequence). Trimming stripped 0 bases from V and 2 bases from J, with 17 bases between. The CDR3 extends over 16 amino acids. General study results and limits: Comparison of clonotypes with VDJdb favored anti-spike CD8 responses while missing private and CD4 specificities.

As part of library construction, unique molecular identifiers were attached to individual cDNA molecules. From the 5' RACE reads, TCRdb called clonotypes with MiXCR, one entry per CDR3 protein. The data show tens of thousands of distinct CDR3 sequences, 11% seen once. The material sequenced was whole blood. This TCR came from an adult who was a healthcare worker with PCR-confirmed SARS-CoV-2 infection or an uninfected control (not recorded which). The chain joins TRBV20-1 to TRBJ2-7, with D maybe TRBD1 (6 bases). CDR3 DNA: TGCAGTGCTAGAGATCTCTACAGGGACCCGACCTACGAGCAGTACTTC. Translated: CSARDLYRDPTYEQYF.